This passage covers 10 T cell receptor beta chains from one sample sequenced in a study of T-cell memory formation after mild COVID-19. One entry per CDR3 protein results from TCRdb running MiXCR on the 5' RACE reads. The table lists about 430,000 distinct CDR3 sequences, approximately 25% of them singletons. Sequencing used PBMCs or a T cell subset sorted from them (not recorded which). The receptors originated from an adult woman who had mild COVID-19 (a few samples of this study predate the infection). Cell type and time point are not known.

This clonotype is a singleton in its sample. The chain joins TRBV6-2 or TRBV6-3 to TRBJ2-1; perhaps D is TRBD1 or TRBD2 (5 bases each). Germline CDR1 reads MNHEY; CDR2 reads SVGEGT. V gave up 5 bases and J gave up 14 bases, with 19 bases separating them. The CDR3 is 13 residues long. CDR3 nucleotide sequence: TGTGCCAGCAGTCAGGTTCACCGGGACGGAGAGTTCTTC. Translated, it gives CASSQVHRDGEFF.

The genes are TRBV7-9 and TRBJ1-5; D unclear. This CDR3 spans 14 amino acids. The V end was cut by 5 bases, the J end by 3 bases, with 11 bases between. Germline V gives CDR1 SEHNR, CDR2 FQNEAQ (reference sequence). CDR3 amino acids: CASSPAEANQPQHF. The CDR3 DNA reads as TGTGCCAGCAGCCCTGCAGAAGCCAATCAGCCCCAGCATTTT.

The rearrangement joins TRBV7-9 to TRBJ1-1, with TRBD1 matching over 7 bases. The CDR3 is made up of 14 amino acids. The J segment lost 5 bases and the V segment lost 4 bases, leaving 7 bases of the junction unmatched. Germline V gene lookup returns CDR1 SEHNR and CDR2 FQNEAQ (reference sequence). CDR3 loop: CASSSYRGGTEAFF. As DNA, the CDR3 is TGTGCCAGCAGCTCGTACAGGGGAGGGACTGAAGCTTTCTTT.

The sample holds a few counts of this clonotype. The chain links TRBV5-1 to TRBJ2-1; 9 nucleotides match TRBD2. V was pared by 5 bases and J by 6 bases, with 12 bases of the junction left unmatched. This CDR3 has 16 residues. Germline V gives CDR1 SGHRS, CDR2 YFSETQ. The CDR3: CASSKQGAGGLNEQFF. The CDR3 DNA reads TGCGCCAGCAGTAAACAAGGGGCGGGAGGGCTCAATGAGCAGTTCTTC.

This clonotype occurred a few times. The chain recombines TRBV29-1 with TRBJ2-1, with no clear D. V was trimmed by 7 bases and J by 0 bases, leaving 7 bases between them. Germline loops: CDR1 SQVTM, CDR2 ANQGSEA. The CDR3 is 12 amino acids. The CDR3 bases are TGCAGCGCGGCTGGCTCCTACAATGAGCAGTTCTTC. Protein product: CSAAGSYNEQFF.

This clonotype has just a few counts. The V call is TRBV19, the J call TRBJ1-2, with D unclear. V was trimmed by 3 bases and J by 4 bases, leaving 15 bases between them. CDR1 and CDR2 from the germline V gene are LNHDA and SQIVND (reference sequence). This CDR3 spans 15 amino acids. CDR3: CASSIIASGTYGYTF. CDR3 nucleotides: TGTGCCAGTAGTATTATCGCATCTGGCACCTATGGCTACACCTTC.

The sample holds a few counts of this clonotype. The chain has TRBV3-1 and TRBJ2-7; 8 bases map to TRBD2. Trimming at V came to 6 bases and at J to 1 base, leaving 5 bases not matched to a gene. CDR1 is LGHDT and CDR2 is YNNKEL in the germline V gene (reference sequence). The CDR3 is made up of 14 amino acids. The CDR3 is CASRRAGGSYEQYF. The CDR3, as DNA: TGTGCCAGCAGAAGGGCGGGAGGATCCTACGAGCAGTACTTC.

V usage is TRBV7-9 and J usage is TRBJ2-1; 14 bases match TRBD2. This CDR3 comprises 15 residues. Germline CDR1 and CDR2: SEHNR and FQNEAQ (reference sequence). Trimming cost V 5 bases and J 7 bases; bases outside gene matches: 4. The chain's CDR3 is CASSVGLAGVNEQFF. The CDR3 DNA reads TGTGCCAGCAGCGTGGGACTAGCGGGGGTAAATGAGCAGTTCTTC.

The CDR3 DNA is TGTGCCAGCAGCCCACGGGGGGTGACCACTGAAGCTTTCTTT. Protein sequence: CASSPRGVTTEAFF. V is TRBV7-9 and J is TRBJ1-1; a possible D gene is TRBD1 (5 bases). This CDR3 contains 14 residues. CDR1 and CDR2 (germline): SEHNR, FQNEAQ (reference sequence). Trimming took off 5 bases at V and 4 bases at J, with 14 bases between the two ends.

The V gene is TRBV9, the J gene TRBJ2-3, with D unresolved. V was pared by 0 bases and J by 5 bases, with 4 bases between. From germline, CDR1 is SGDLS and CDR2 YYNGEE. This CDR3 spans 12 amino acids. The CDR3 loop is CASSVVRDTQYF. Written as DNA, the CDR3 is TGTGCCAGCAGCGTAGTGAGAGATACGCAGTATTTT.